The 17 T cell receptor beta chains listed next were all sequenced from one sample in a study of cytomegalovirus exposure and HLA in healthy donors. PCR amplification relied on 60 Vbeta primers (plus 13 Jbeta primers). Repertoires were generated with immunoSEQ multiplex PCR, while TCRdb's copy carries only in-frame clones and drops some. The sample lists about 200,000 clones; roughly 77% were seen once. The material sequenced was PBMCs. The receptors stem from a male donor in good health and CMV-seropositive.

This clone turned up a few times. This chain joins TRBV7-3 and TRBJ2-7, with a possible D match to TRBD2 (5 bases). This CDR3 spans 14 amino acids. V lost 2 bases and J 2 bases, leaving 10 bases between the germline ends. Germline V gene sequence: CDR1 SGHTA, CDR2 FQGTGA. This chain's CDR3 is CASSLGVGAYEQYF. The DNA for the CDR3 is TGTGCCAGCAGCTTAGGGGTCGGGGCCTACGAGCAGTACTTC.

This clone appeared a single time. This chain connects TRBV5-1 to TRBJ2-7, with a tentative D call TRBD2 (5 bases). The CDR3 is 15 residues long. The germline V and J ends were trimmed by 0 bases and 3 bases, with 13 bases remaining between them. Germline CDR1 is SGHRS and CDR2 is YFSETQ. CDR3 DNA: TGCGCCAGCAGCTTGGCCGGAGCGGAGAACTACGAGCAGTACTTC. This encodes CASSLAGAENYEQYF.

This clone was seen a few times. This sequence joins TRBV4-1 and TRBJ1-2, with D unclear. V dropped 1 base and J dropped 7 bases, with 16 bases sitting between them. The length of the CDR3 is 15 residues. Germline loops: CDR1 MGHRA, CDR2 YSYEKL. The CDR3 coding sequence is TGCGCCAGCAGCCAAGTGAACAGCCTTGAGGGTGGCTACACCTTC. Amino acid sequence: CASSQVNSLEGGYTF.

The rearrangement joins TRBV28 to TRBJ1-3; a possible D gene is TRBD1 (5 bases). CDR1 MDHEN and CDR2 SYDVKM come from the germline V gene. Trimming shortened V by 7 bases and J by 0 bases, and 16 bases separated the two germline ends. The CDR3 has 16 residues. The CDR3 loop is CASTQGGTTSGNTIYF. The DNA of the CDR3 is TGTGCCAGCACCCAGGGCGGGACCACCTCTGGAAACACCATATATTTT. Full variable domain (missing parts from reference TRBV28 and TRBJ1-3): DVKVTQSSRYLVKRTGEKVFLECVQDMDHENMFWYRQDPGLGLRLIYFSYDVKMKEKGDIPEGYSVSREKKERFSLILESASTNQTSMYLCASTQGGTTSGNTIYFGEGSWLTVV.

The V and J genes are TRBV7-2 and TRBJ2-1, with 9 bases fitting TRBD2. The length of the CDR3 is 15 residues. J lost 7 bases, V lost 5 bases, and 9 bases had no gene match. Looked up from germline, CDR1 is SGHTA and CDR2 is FQGNSA. Here the CDR3 DNA reads TGTGCCAGCAGCCCAGCCGGGACTAGCTGGAATGAGCAGTTCTTC. It specifies CASSPAGTSWNEQFF. Full variable domain (rest looked up from reference TRBV7-2 and TRBJ2-1): GAGVSQSPSNKVTEKGKDVELRCDPISGHTALYWYRQSLGQGLEFLIYFQGNSAPDKSGLPSDRFSAERTGGSVSTLTIQRTQQEDSAVYLCASSPAGTSWNEQFFGPGTRLTVL.

The rearrangement links TRBV18 to TRBJ2-5; 7 nucleotides align to TRBD2. The CDR3 has 13 residues. Looked up from germline, CDR1 is KGHSH and CDR2 is LQKENI. Trimming took 8 bases from V and 2 from J; bases not matched to a gene: 5. The CDR3 is CASTRGEQETQYF. CDR3 DNA: TGTGCCAGCACCCGGGGGGAGCAAGAGACCCAGTACTTC.

The gene calls are TRBV19 and TRBJ2-7; tentative D call: TRBD2 (6 bases). CDR1 is LNHDA and CDR2 is SQIVND in the germline V gene (reference sequence). This CDR3 is built from 14 residues. V shed 1 base and J shed 2 bases, with 9 bases lying between them. Here the CDR3 reads CASSIVGLTYEQYF. DNA for the CDR3: TGTGCCAGTAGTATAGTGGGACTGACCTACGAGCAGTACTTC.

The rearrangement uses TRBV7-2 and TRBJ2-7; possibly TRBD1 for D (5 bases). Between the trimmed V and J ends, which lost 5 bases and 5 bases, there was a span of 22 bases. CDR1 is SGHTA, CDR2 FQGNSA, per germline. The CDR3 totals 16 residues. The CDR3 is CASSIFGGVGDNEQYF. CDR3 coding DNA: TGTGCCAGCAGCATCTTCGGCGGCGTAGGGGATAACGAGCAGTACTTC.

The chain links TRBV5-1 to TRBJ2-3, with 11 bases that match TRBD2. CDR3 size: 16 residues. Germline loops: CDR1 SGHRS, CDR2 YFSETQ. With V trimmed by 0 bases and J by 1 base, 1 base remained unmatched. Here the CDR3 DNA reads TGCGCCAGCAGCTTGGGGGGACTAGCGGGCACAGATACGCAGTATTTT. It codes for CASSLGGLAGTDTQYF.

The table lists this clone with a few counts. This specimen includes other DNA sequences encoding the same CDR3. V gene TRBV29-1 combines with J gene TRBJ2-7; 10 nucleotides match TRBD2. The CDR3 covers 13 residues. The trim removed 6 bases at V and 0 bases at J, leaving 2 bases unmatched. CDR1 and CDR2 from the germline V gene are SQVTM and ANQGSEA. This CDR3 is CSVRTSGSYEQYF. The CDR3 DNA reads as TGCAGCGTCAGGACTAGCGGCTCCTACGAGCAGTACTTC.

The rearrangement uses TRBV7-2 and TRBJ2-5; 15 positions match TRBD2. The CDR3 has 17 amino acids. Germline V gives CDR1 SGHTA, CDR2 FQGNSA. With 5 bases clipped from V and 4 bases from J, the junction kept 8 bases outside the gene matches. Written as DNA, the CDR3 is TGTGCCAGCAGCCCCCGGACTAGCGGGGGGGCTGGAGAGACCCAGTACTTC. Translated, it gives CASSPRTSGGAGETQYF.

This chain uses TRBV5-1 with TRBJ2-7, with D unresolved. This CDR3 has 14 amino acids. V dropped 5 bases and J dropped 3 bases, with 15 bases sitting between them. From germline, CDR1 is SGHRS and CDR2 YFSETQ. CDR3 region: CASRASLDRYEQYF. In DNA form, the CDR3 reads TGCGCCAGCAGGGCTTCGCTCGATCGCTACGAGCAGTACTTC.

The V call is TRBV7-3, the J call TRBJ2-1, with 9 nucleotides matching TRBD2. This CDR3 region has 15 residues. The trim removed 5 bases at V and 5 bases at J, leaving 7 bases unmatched. CDR1 is SGHTA, CDR2 FQGTGA, per germline. This chain's CDR3 is CASSRKAGGDNEQFF. The CDR3 bases are TGTGCCAGCAGCCGTAAAGCGGGGGGAGACAATGAGCAGTTCTTC.

V usage is TRBV6-5 and J usage is TRBJ1-1, with D uncertain. Germline CDR1 and CDR2: MNHEY and SVGAGI. This CDR3 is 12 amino acids long. Trimming took off 8 bases at V and 3 bases at J, with 10 bases between the two ends. CDR3: CASLKLDTEAFF. The CDR3 DNA is TGTGCCAGCCTTAAGCTGGACACTGAAGCTTTCTTT.

The chain carries TRBV5-6 and TRBJ2-5; D may be TRBD2 (6 bases). CDR1 and CDR2 from the germline V gene are SGHDT and YYEEEE. This CDR3 contains 15 residues. Trimming shortened V by 2 bases and J by 5 bases, and 16 bases separated the two germline ends. The CDR3 loop reads CASSLDYTGAETQYF. In DNA form, the CDR3 reads TGTGCCAGCAGCTTAGACTACACGGGAGCGGAGACCCAGTACTTC.

The V call is TRBV9, the J call TRBJ2-7, with D perhaps matching TRBD1 (5 bases). The CDR3 runs to 16 residues. From germline, CDR1 is SGDLS and CDR2 YYNGEE. Trimming took 0 bases from V and 6 from J, leaving 19 bases between them. The CDR3 is CASSVDLDSSWAEQYF. CDR3 in DNA: TGTGCCAGCAGCGTAGATCTAGACAGTAGCTGGGCCGAGCAGTACTTC.

This clone has only one observation. The chain carries TRBV28 and TRBJ1-6, with 7 bases lining up with TRBD1. The CDR3 length is 15 residues. J was trimmed by 10 bases and V by 2 bases; bases with no gene match: 8. Per germline, CDR1 MDHEN and CDR2 SYDVKM. This CDR3 reads CASSLSDRAGSPLHF. The CDR3 DNA sequence: TGTGCCAGCAGTTTAAGCGACAGGGCTGGATCACCCCTCCACTTT.